A single sample gave rise to the 4 T cell receptor beta chains below, sequenced in a study of blood T cell repertoires in COVID-19. Profiling relied on immunoSEQ multiplex PCR, and the TCRdb table lists in-frame clones only, not all of them. The sample lists 350,000 to 450,000 clones; roughly 87% were seen once. The sequencing sample was made of PBMCs or T cells enriched from blood (not recorded which). The receptors were sampled from a woman in her fifties or sixties who had recovered from COVID-19.

The table lists this clone with a count of one. The chain employs TRBV9 and TRBJ1-2, with D tentatively TRBD1 (5 bases). The V and J ends lost 3 bases and 6 bases respectively, with 21 bases between them. This CDR3 spans 16 amino acids. Germline loops: CDR1 SGDLS, CDR2 YYNGEE. The CDR3 region has the DNA TGTGCCAGCAGCGGGGAGGGAACCGGGACGGATAATGGCTACACCTTC. It is translated as CASSGEGTGTDNGYTF.

The chain has TRBV9 and TRBJ2-5; the match to TRBD1 covers 7 bases. Germline loops: CDR1 SGDLS, CDR2 YYNGEE. The CDR3 runs 14 residues. Germline trimming cut 3 bases from V and 5 bases from J; bases unmatched to any gene: 7. In DNA form, the CDR3 reads TGTGCCAGCAGCGAGGGGGCAGGGCTGGAGACCCAGTACTTC. Amino acids: CASSEGAGLETQYF. Variable domain in full (rest from reference TRBV9 and TRBJ2-5): DSGVTQTPKHLITATGQRVTLRCSPRSGDLSVYWYQQSLDQGLQFLIQYYNGEERAKGNILERFSAQQFPDLHSELNLSSLELGDSALYFCASSEGAGLETQYFGPGTRLLVL.

This clone appeared a single time. This sequence joins TRBV5-1 and TRBJ1-1, with D maybe TRBD1 (6 bases). Trimming took off 0 bases at V and 1 base at J, with 10 bases between the two ends. The CDR3 totals 15 residues. Per the germline V gene, CDR1 is SGHRS and CDR2 is YFSETQ. In DNA, the CDR3 is TGCGCCAGCAGCTTGGAGACAGGAGGGAACACTGAAGCTTTCTTT. It is translated as CASSLETGGNTEAFF.

This clone has more than one count but fewer than ten. The chain links TRBV5-1 to TRBJ1-6; D ambiguous. The germline V gene has CDR1 SGHRS and CDR2 YFSETQ. Trimming removed 0 bases at V and 6 bases at J, with 7 bases between. This CDR3 contains 14 residues. The CDR3: CASSLDSFNSPLHF. The CDR3 coding sequence is TGCGCCAGCAGCTTGGACAGCTTTAATTCACCCCTCCACTTT.